The 27 T cell receptor beta chains below all came from one sample that was sequenced in a study of cytomegalovirus exposure and HLA in healthy donors (TCRdb year 2017). The library relied on the immunoSEQ multiplex PCR assay. For the multiplex PCR, a mixture combining 60 forward primers for TCR Vbeta segments and 13 reverse primers for TCR Jbeta segments was used. This immuneACCESS table, as held by TCRdb, lists in-frame sequences with V and J called but not all clones. Of the missing ones, under half trace to an unresolved V gene in checked studies; the others have no known cause. In this sample the table shows 120,000 or so clones, roughly four fifths of which occur a single time. Of the sample, 2.5% to 3.5% is held by the ten largest clones. Sequenced: PBMCs. These receptors were taken from a woman in her 40s in good health and CMV-seropositive.

This chain uses TRBV4-3 with TRBJ1-4, with 7 nucleotides matching TRBD1. The germline V gene has CDR1 LGHNA and CDR2 YSLEER. CDR3 length: 17 amino acids. Trimming at V came to 0 bases and at J to 4 bases, leaving 8 bases not matched to a gene. CDR3 sequence (DNA): TGCGCCAGCAGCCAAGATAGGGCGGGACAGAATAATGAAAAACTGTTTTTT. Amino acid sequence: CASSQDRAGQNNEKLFF.

The chain couples TRBV7-2 to TRBJ2-7; 8 bases agree with TRBD2. The germline CDR1 and CDR2 sequences are SGHTA and FQGNSA. Losses at the gene ends were 8 bases for V and 7 bases for J; bases not matched to a gene: 10. The CDR3 runs 13 residues. The CDR3 DNA is TGTGCCAGCCACCCAGGCGGGGGGCAGGAGCAGTACTTC. This sequence encodes CASHPGGGQEQYF.

This chain connects TRBV29-1 to TRBJ2-5; the D is unclear. The J call could be wrong; TRBJ2-7 is a better fit for the DNA end. Germline CDR1 reads SQVTM; CDR2 reads ANQGSEA. This CDR3 is built from 11 residues. CDR3 DNA: TGCAGCGTTGAAACAGTTGGCGAGCAGTACTTC. Amino acid sequence: CSVETVGEQYF.

The chain is built from TRBV13 and TRBJ2-5; 8 bases fit TRBD1. V was pared by 3 bases and J by 4 bases, with 1 base of the junction left unmatched. Germline V lookup: CDR1 PRHDT, CDR2 FYEKMQ (reference sequence). The CDR3 extends over 13 amino acids. Here the CDR3 reads CASSFTGGETQYF. CDR3 coding DNA: TGTGCCAGCAGCTTTACAGGGGGAGAGACCCAGTACTTC. The full variable domain, rest sourced from reference TRBV13 and TRBJ2-5, is AAGVIQSPRHLIKEKRETATLKCYPIPRHDTVYWYQQGPGQDPQFLISFYEKMQSDKGSIPDRFSAQQFSDYHSELNMSSLELGDSALYFCASSFTGGETQYFGPGTRLLVL.

This chain's CDR3 is CASSPRQGAQKAFF. The CDR3 nucleotides are TGTGCCAGCAGTCCCCGACAGGGGGCGCAGAAAGCTTTCTTT. The chain couples TRBV27 to TRBJ1-1; TRBD1 matches 10 bases. From germline, CDR1 is MNHEY and CDR2 SMNVEV (reference sequence). The CDR3 runs to 14 residues. V was clipped by 5 bases and J by 9 bases; unmatched bases: 9.

This chain uses TRBV7-2 with TRBJ2-1; a weak D match, TRBD2 (6 bases). CDR3 length equals 15 residues. Deletions cut 1 base from V and 10 bases from J, with 17 bases between. The germline V gene has CDR1 SGHTA and CDR2 FQGNSA. Written as DNA, the CDR3 is TGTGCCAGCAGCTTAGGGGAGCTAGCGCTTGTGGAGCAGTTCTTC. Protein: CASSLGELALVEQFF.

The chain joins TRBV10-3 to TRBJ2-3; perhaps TRBD1 as D (6 bases). The CDR3 covers 13 residues. Germline V lookup: CDR1 ENHRY, CDR2 SYGVKD. V shed 11 bases and J shed 3 bases, with 15 bases lying between them. The CDR3 region has the DNA TGTGCCGTAGGACAGTTGGGGACAGATACGCAGTATTTT. Amino acids: CAVGQLGTDTQYF.

The V call is TRBV5-1, the J call TRBJ1-1, with D possibly matching TRBD1 (6 bases). CDR3 size: 13 residues. The germline V and J ends were trimmed by 4 bases and 5 bases, with 12 bases remaining between them. The germline V gene encodes CDR1 SGHRS and CDR2 YFSETQ. CDR3 region: CASSLDRPTEAFF. CDR3 DNA sequence: TGCGCCAGCAGCCTAGACAGGCCGACTGAAGCTTTCTTT.

The genes are TRBV2 and TRBJ2-7, with 9 bases aligning to TRBD1. Trimming removed 4 bases from V and 6 bases from J; junction bases left unmatched: 4. The CDR3 sequence is 13 residues long. The germline gives CDR1 SNHLY, CDR2 FYNNEI. The CDR3 DNA follows: TGTGCCAGCAGTGTCAGGGACAGGGCCGAGCAGTACTTC. Translated: CASSVRDRAEQYF.

The rearrangement uses TRBV14 and TRBJ2-7, with D unclear. From germline, CDR1 is SGHDN and CDR2 FVKESK. V lost 2 bases and J lost 0, with 11 bases in between. There are 15 residues in the CDR3. In nucleotides, the CDR3 is TGTGCCAGCAGCCAACACCCCCTCAGCTCCTACGAGCAGTACTTC. It translates to CASSQHPLSSYEQYF.

This clone was detected a few times. The chain carries TRBV7-2 and TRBJ2-1; 9 nucleotides match TRBD2. J lost 6 bases, V lost 0 bases, and 9 bases had no gene match. The CDR3 extends over 17 amino acids. Germline lookup yields CDR1 SGHTA and CDR2 FQGNSA. CDR3 in amino acids: CASSLAAASGIINEQFF. The CDR3 coding sequence is TGTGCCAGCAGCTTAGCAGCCGCTAGCGGGATTATCAATGAGCAGTTCTTC. Together with reference TRBV7-2 and TRBJ2-1, the CDR3 gives the full variable domain: GAGVSQSPSNKVTEKGKDVELRCDPISGHTALYWYRQSLGQGLEFLIYFQGNSAPDKSGLPSDRFSAERTGGSVSTLTIQRTQQEDSAVYLCASSLAAASGIINEQFFGPGTRLTVL.

This clone came up once. This sequence joins TRBV13 and TRBJ2-1; 9 nucleotides align to TRBD1. Trimming at V came to 6 bases and at J to 16 bases, leaving 7 bases not matched to a gene. The length of the CDR3 is 11 residues. Germline loops: CDR1 PRHDT, CDR2 FYEKMQ (reference sequence). The CDR3 bases are TGTGCCAGCAGGGAGCGGGACAGGGAATTCTTC. Its translation: CASRERDREFF.

The genes are TRBV27 and TRBJ1-2, with D perhaps matching TRBD1 (5 bases). Germline loops: CDR1 MNHEY, CDR2 SMNVEV (reference sequence). V dropped 3 bases and J dropped 4 bases, with 15 bases sitting between them. The CDR3 is made up of 15 amino acids. Here the CDR3 reads CASSFSGARLYGYTF. In DNA form, the CDR3 reads TGTGCCAGCAGTTTTTCTGGGGCTCGGCTCTATGGCTACACCTTC.

This chain uses TRBV7-9 with TRBJ2-7; D unresolved. Germline CDR1 reads SEHNR; CDR2 reads FQNEAQ (reference sequence). The CDR3 totals 11 residues. Between the trimmed V and J ends, which lost 4 bases and 4 bases, there was a span of 5 bases. The CDR3 sequence is CASSSLYEQYF. CDR3 coding DNA: TGTGCCAGCAGCTCTCTGTACGAGCAGTACTTC.

The table lists this clone with a few counts. V usage is TRBV7-8 and J usage is TRBJ1-4; D not certain. Trimming took off 2 bases at V and 0 bases at J, with 7 bases between the two ends. There are 15 residues in the CDR3. The V gene's germline CDR1 is SGHVS and CDR2 FQNEAQ. Written as DNA, the CDR3 is TGTGCCAGCAGCTTATCAACAGCAACTAATGAAAAACTGTTTTTT. It codes for CASSLSTATNEKLFF. The complete variable domain, with remaining parts taken from reference TRBV7-8 and TRBJ1-4, reads GAGVSQSPRYKVAKRGQDVALRCDPISGHVSLFWYQQALGQGPEFLTYFQNEAQLDKSGLPSDRFFAERPEGSVSTLKIQRTQQEDSAVYLCASSLSTATNEKLFFGSGTQLSVL.

This clone has a single count. The gene calls are TRBV5-1 and TRBJ2-3; TRBD1 is a possible D gene (6 bases). Trimming removed 0 bases at V and 3 bases at J, with 23 bases between. The CDR3 is made up of 19 amino acids. Germline CDR1 is SGHRS and CDR2 is YFSETQ. The CDR3 bases are TGCGCCAGCAGCTTGGGGACCAAGAGTAACAGGGAACGGACAGATACGCAGTATTTT. This translates into CASSLGTKSNRERTDTQYF. The whole variable domain, remainder taken from reference TRBV5-1 and TRBJ2-3, is KAGVTQTPRYLIKTRGQQVTLSCSPISGHRSVSWYQQTPGQGLQFLFEYFSETQRNKGNFPGRFSGRQFSNSRSEMNVSTLELGDSALYLCASSLGTKSNRERTDTQYFGPGTRLTVL.

The CDR3 DNA follows: TGTGCCAGCAGTCTGGGCTCCGGCAATCAGCCCCAGCATTTT. It translates to CASSLGSGNQPQHF. The V call is TRBV25-1, the J call TRBJ1-5; D ambiguous. The germline V gene encodes CDR1 MGHDK and CDR2 SYGVNS. The ends were cut back, 5 bases at V and 2 bases at J, with 10 bases in the middle. CDR3 length: 14 residues.

The rearrangement links TRBV14 to TRBJ2-3; D is perhaps TRBD1 (5 bases). V shed 6 bases and J shed 0 bases, with 7 bases lying between them. The germline CDR1 and CDR2 sequences are SGHDN and FVKESK. The CDR3 runs 13 residues. The CDR3 DNA follows: TGTGCCAGCAGAAGGACAAGCACAGATACGCAGTATTTT. It encodes CASRRTSTDTQYF.

The V and J genes are TRBV9 and TRBJ1-3, with unresolved D. This CDR3 is 13 amino acids long. With 4 bases removed from V and 9 bases from J, the gap between germline ends came to 14 bases. CDR1 is SGDLS, CDR2 YYNGEE, per germline. CDR3 sequence reads: CASSPSGPGTIYF. The CDR3 nucleotides read TGTGCCAGCAGCCCCAGCGGGCCGGGCACCATATATTTT.

V gene TRBV28 combines with J gene TRBJ2-7; 10 nucleotides agree with TRBD2. V lost 7 bases, J lost 6 bases, and 9 bases stayed unmatched. Germline V gives CDR1 MDHEN, CDR2 SYDVKM. This CDR3 is 14 amino acids long. CDR3 sequence reads: CASNPRTSGSEQYF. The CDR3 DNA follows: TGTGCCAGCAACCCCCGGACTAGCGGCTCCGAGCAGTACTTC.

The chain uses TRBV10-3 and TRBJ2-7, with 10 bases matching TRBD2. The V gene's germline CDR1 is ENHRY and CDR2 SYGVKD. This CDR3 is built from 18 residues. V lost 2 bases, J lost 0 bases, and 10 bases stayed unmatched. CDR3 in DNA: TGTGCCATCAGTGAGCTGTCTAGCGGGAGACCGATCTCCTACGAGCAGTACTTC. Residues: CAISELSSGRPISYEQYF.

V is TRBV30 and J is TRBJ2-1; 11 nucleotides agree with TRBD1. The germline gives CDR1 GTSNPN, CDR2 SVGIG (reference sequence). Trimming removed 5 bases from V and 7 bases from J; junction bases left unmatched: 7. This CDR3 has 14 residues. The CDR3 sequence is CAWDEGQGVNEQFF. The CDR3 nucleotides read TGTGCCTGGGACGAGGGACAGGGGGTTAATGAGCAGTTCTTC.

This sequence joins TRBV28 and TRBJ2-1; 8 bases fit TRBD1. The trim removed 6 bases at V and 0 bases at J, leaving 4 bases unmatched. Germline assignment: CDR1 MDHEN and CDR2 SYDVKM. CDR3 length equals 15 residues. In nucleotides, the CDR3 is TGTGCCAGCAGCACCGGACAGGGCTCCTACAATGAGCAGTTCTTC. This sequence encodes CASSTGQGSYNEQFF.

The J gene is TRBJ2-4, the V gene TRBV19, with D perhaps TRBD2 (6 bases). V lost 6 bases and J lost 2, with 8 bases in between. Per the germline V gene, CDR1 is LNHDA and CDR2 is SQIVND (reference sequence). The CDR3 is 13 amino acids. The CDR3 region has the DNA TGTGCCAGTAGCGGGAGCTCCAAAAACATTCAGTACTTC. It yields the protein CASSGSSKNIQYF.

The CDR3 DNA is TGTGCCAGCAGTGCTCCGGACCCGAGGGGACAGGAGAGCACAGATACGCAGTATTTT. Protein sequence: CASSAPDPRGQESTDTQYF. V usage is TRBV7-9 and J usage is TRBJ2-3; 8 bases are a match to TRBD1. The CDR3 has 19 amino acids. Germline-derived CDR1 and CDR2 are SEHNR and FQNEAQ (reference sequence). The V and J ends lost 6 bases and 0 bases, in that order; junction bases with no gene match: 17.

The count of this clone is one. The chain employs TRBV7-9 and TRBJ1-1; 9 nucleotides align to TRBD1. Trimming took 3 bases from V and 5 from J; bases not matched to a gene: 7. CDR1 and CDR2 (germline): SEHNR, FQNEAQ (reference sequence). This CDR3 has 15 residues. Here the CDR3 reads CASSLHGTGRTEAFF. The CDR3 nucleotides are TGTGCCAGCAGCTTGCACGGGACAGGGAGGACTGAAGCTTTCTTT. The whole variable domain, remainder taken from reference TRBV7-9 and TRBJ1-1, is DTGVSQNPRHKITKRGQNVTFRCDPISEHNRLYWYRQTLGQGPEFLTYFQNEAQLEKSRLLSDRFSAERPKGSFSTLEIQRTEQGDSAMYLCASSLHGTGRTEAFFGQGTRLTVV.

The J gene is TRBJ1-2, the V gene TRBV4-1; D is uncertain. V was cut by 0 bases and J by 4 bases, with 15 bases left in between. This CDR3 has 16 residues. Germline V gives CDR1 MGHRA, CDR2 YSYEKL. The CDR3 protein is CASSQDRQRQLYGYTF. The DNA for the CDR3 is TGCGCCAGCAGCCAAGATCGCCAGCGTCAACTCTATGGCTACACCTTC.